The 19 T cell receptor beta chains listed next were all sequenced from one sample in a study of cytomegalovirus exposure and HLA in healthy donors. The method was immunoSEQ multiplex PCR; TCRdb's version includes in-frame clones alone and lacks a portion of them. The sample carries some 140,000 clones, roughly 81% recorded once. Sequencing input: PBMCs. Source of these receptors: a woman aged 25-40 years in good health and CMV-seronegative.

This clone is a singleton in its sample. The CDR3 DNA follows: TGTGCCAGCAGCCCGAGTCGAACCGGGGAGCTGTTTTTT. The encoded protein is CASSPSRTGELFF. The genes are TRBV7-3 and TRBJ2-2; unclear D gene. In germline, CDR1 is SGHTA, CDR2 FQGTGA. This CDR3 is built from 13 residues. The V gene lost 5 bases and the J gene lost 5 bases, with 9 bases spanning the gap.

This clone was picked up one time. The genes are TRBV7-2 and TRBJ2-7; 7 bases agree with TRBD2. From germline, CDR1 is SGHTA and CDR2 FQGNSA. The CDR3 extends over 16 amino acids. Losses at the gene ends were 5 bases for V and 2 bases for J; bases not matched to a gene: 12. CDR3 sequence reads: CASSPKVGRGTYEQYF. CDR3 nucleotide sequence: TGTGCCAGCAGCCCGAAGGTCGGGCGGGGGACCTACGAGCAGTACTTC.

The CDR3 here is CASSRTSGEGYEQYF. CDR3 in DNA: TGCGCCAGCAGCAGGACTAGCGGGGAGGGCTACGAGCAGTACTTC. This chain links TRBV5-1 with TRBJ2-7, with 12 bases matching TRBD2. The germline V gene encodes CDR1 SGHRS and CDR2 YFSETQ. This CDR3 contains 15 residues. V was clipped by 4 bases and J by 3 bases; unmatched bases: 5.

CDR3 protein: CASSTGTGQETQYF. The DNA of the CDR3 is TGTGCCAGCAGCACCGGGACAGGGCAAGAGACCCAGTACTTC. J is TRBJ2-5 and V is TRBV5-6, with 9 bases fitting TRBD1. The length of the CDR3 is 14 residues. Germline lookup yields CDR1 SGHDT and CDR2 YYEEEE. Trimming at V came to 4 bases and at J to 2 bases, leaving 3 bases not matched to a gene.

This chain uses TRBV7-9 with TRBJ2-2; TRBD2 might be the D (7 bases). Germline assignment: CDR1 SEHNR and CDR2 FQNEAQ (reference sequence). V gave up 4 bases and J gave up 4 bases, with 16 bases separating them. The CDR3 sequence is 16 residues long. CDR3 bases: TGTGCCAGCAGCTACCCAGGGGCGGGGGTCACCGGGGAGCTGTTTTTT. Protein: CASSYPGAGVTGELFF.

The J gene is TRBJ1-1, the V gene TRBV6-1, with D possibly matching TRBD1 (6 bases). The CDR3 loop spans 14 amino acids. Per germline, CDR1 MNHNS and CDR2 SASEGT. Trimming took off 1 base at V and 4 bases at J, with 10 bases between the two ends. The CDR3 nucleotides read TGTGCCAGCAGTGAAGTGGGAGGGGGCACTGAAGCTTTCTTT. Translating it yields CASSEVGGGTEAFF.

The chain is built from TRBV7-2 and TRBJ1-4; possible D gene TRBD1, 6 bases. The V gene's germline CDR1 is SGHTA and CDR2 FQGNSA. This CDR3 region has 17 residues. Deletions cut 0 bases from V and 7 bases from J, with 18 bases between. The CDR3 DNA is TGTGCCAGCAGCTTAGCCCGTGAACAGGGCCCTCGTGAAAAACTGTTTTTT. Amino acid sequence: CASSLAREQGPREKLFF.

This clone is a singleton in its sample. This sequence joins TRBV27 and TRBJ1-2, with D unresolved. Between the trimmed V and J ends, which lost 7 bases and 6 bases, there was a span of 6 bases. The CDR3 runs to 10 residues. Per the germline V gene, CDR1 is MNHEY and CDR2 is SMNVEV (reference sequence). The CDR3 sequence: CASNFHGYTF. For the CDR3, the DNA is TGTGCCAGCAACTTCCATGGCTACACCTTC.

The V gene is TRBV6-6, the J gene TRBJ2-7; 9 positions agree with TRBD2. V lost 8 bases to trimming and J lost 2 bases; unmatched junction nucleotides: 7. Germline CDR1 reads MNHNY; CDR2 reads SVGAGI (reference sequence). The CDR3 contains 14 residues. The CDR3 DNA follows: TGTGCCAGCGTTTATGGCGGGGGGGCCTACGAGCAGTACTTC. Protein: CASVYGGGAYEQYF.

The rearrangement uses TRBV2 and TRBJ2-5; unclear D gene. There are 16 residues in the CDR3. Trimming removed 7 bases from V and 5 bases from J, with 23 bases in between. CDR1 is SNHLY, CDR2 FYNNEI, per germline. In nucleotides, the CDR3 is TGTGCCAGCACCACCCCCTCCGCCGCGAGGCTCGAGACCCAGTACTTC. Its translation: CASTTPSAARLETQYF.

V gene TRBV5-4 combines with J gene TRBJ1-1; D is unclear. This CDR3 is built from 13 residues. Germline lookup yields CDR1 SGHNT and CDR2 YYREEE (reference sequence). V was clipped by 4 bases and J by 1 base, with 8 bases between them. The CDR3 reads CASSPRQNTEAFF. In DNA, the CDR3 is TGTGCCAGCAGCCCCCGACAGAACACTGAAGCTTTCTTT.

The gene calls are TRBV28 and TRBJ1-2, with TRBD1 identical over 10 bases. After removal of 5 bases from V and 7 bases from J, the junction contained 13 bases not matched to a gene. CDR1 and CDR2 (germline): MDHEN, SYDVKM. This CDR3 is 16 amino acids long. The CDR3, as DNA: TGTGCCAGCAGTGCCGCGGACAGGGGGTTCTTTTTTGGCTACACCTTC. Protein product: CASSAADRGFFFGYTF.

This rearrangement joins TRBV6-5 to TRBJ1-1, with 8 nucleotides matching TRBD1. Germline V CDR1 and CDR2: MNHEY, SVGAGI. The V and J ends lost 7 bases and 7 bases, in that order; junction bases with no gene match: 11. This CDR3 has 14 amino acids. CDR3 nucleotide sequence: TGTGCCAGCAAGAAAGGGACAGGCGGCTTTGAAGCTTTCTTT. This translates into CASKKGTGGFEAFF.

This sequence joins TRBV4-1 and TRBJ1-5, with unresolved D. The CDR3 is made up of 16 amino acids. Germline CDR1 reads MGHRA; CDR2 reads YSYEKL. Trimming removed 5 bases at V and 3 bases at J, with 17 bases between. As DNA, the CDR3 is TGCGCCAGCAGCAAAACATTGGGAGGGTACAATCAGCCCCAGCATTTT. Residues: CASSKTLGGYNQPQHF.

The chain recombines TRBV2 with TRBJ1-1; 7 nucleotides line up with TRBD1. The CDR3 is 17 amino acids. CDR1 and CDR2 (germline): SNHLY, FYNNEI. The V and J ends lost 2 bases and 3 bases, in that order; junction bases with no gene match: 12. The CDR3 region has the DNA TGTGCCAGCAGTGAATACCCGGCGACAGGGATAGACACTGAAGCTTTCTTT. It specifies CASSEYPATGIDTEAFF.

This clone occurred once. The chain carries TRBV13 and TRBJ2-7; D might be TRBD1 (6 bases). Trimming took 3 bases from V and 0 from J, leaving 12 bases between them. This CDR3 spans 15 amino acids. CDR1 PRHDT and CDR2 FYEKMQ come from the germline V gene (reference sequence). This CDR3 reads CASSLGAGNSYEQYF. CDR3 nucleotides: TGTGCCAGCAGCTTGGGGGCAGGGAACTCCTACGAGCAGTACTTC.

V gene TRBV9 combines with J gene TRBJ1-1; D possibly corresponds to TRBD1 (6 bases). CDR3 length: 15 amino acids. Trimming pared 2 bases from V and 0 bases from J, leaving 11 bases between. Germline lookup yields CDR1 SGDLS and CDR2 YYNGEE. This chain's CDR3 is CASSVSGAVNTEAFF. In DNA form, the CDR3 reads TGTGCCAGCAGCGTTTCAGGGGCGGTGAACACTGAAGCTTTCTTT.

V gene TRBV25-1 combines with J gene TRBJ1-1; D unclear. V lost 7 bases, J lost 0 bases, and 15 bases lay in between. The CDR3 is 15 amino acids. In germline, CDR1 is MGHDK, CDR2 SYGVNS. The CDR3: CASTPPGLVNTEAFF. CDR3 bases: TGTGCCAGCACTCCCCCCGGGTTGGTGAACACTGAAGCTTTCTTT.

The chain carries TRBV5-1 and TRBJ2-7, with a tentative D call TRBD1 (5 bases). The CDR3 sequence is 14 residues long. The germline V and J ends were trimmed by 5 bases and 3 bases, with 15 bases remaining between them. Germline V gene data show CDR1 as SGHRS and CDR2 as YFSETQ. The CDR3 here is CASRNLPGRYEQYF. For the CDR3, the DNA is TGCGCCAGCAGAAACCTCCCAGGGCGCTACGAGCAGTACTTC.